This T cell receptor (beta chain) was identified during a study of T cell clonotyping in hematopoietic cell transplantation. Only in-frame clones appear in the TCRdb table, and some are missing; sequencing was by immunoSEQ multiplex PCR. Of 10,000 to 15,000 clones in the sample, around 90% were seen once. Trimming stripped 1 base from V and 2 bases from J, with 12 bases between. Per the germline V gene, CDR1 is SGHNT and CDR2 is YYREEE (reference sequence). There are 15 residues in the CDR3. The TCR sequence derives from a female patient aged 50-59 years who had an allogeneic stem cell transplant from an unrelated donor, so the T cells may come from the graft donor. Some clones in this sample may be carry-over from other donors' samples. The chain links TRBV5-4 to TRBJ2-5, with D possibly matching TRBD2 (6 bases). The input for sequencing was PBMCs, taken 100 days after allogeneic stem cell transplant. The CDR3 DNA is TGTGCCAGCAGCTTGCGAGCGGGCCCGCAAGAGACCCAGTACTTC. It is translated as CASSLRAGPQETQYF. The full variable domain, rest sourced from reference TRBV5-4 and TRBJ2-5, is ETGVTQSPTHLIKTRGQQVTLRCSSQSGHNTVSWYQQALGQGPQFIFQYYREEENGRGNFPPRFSGLQFPNYSSELNVNALELDDSALYLCASSLRAGPQETQYFGPGTRLLVL.